The following is a TCR beta chain sequence with its context. These data belong to a study of blood T cell repertoires in COVID-19. Overall study: Sites across the United States, Italy and Spain contributed samples from acute and convalescent COVID-19. The cDNA or gDNA used as material had been derived from T cells, B-cell-depleted T cells, or PBMCs.

In the original workflow: How many nucleated cells were present was estimated from reference gene primer amplification. Method: immunoSEQ multiplex PCR; TCRdb's copy keeps in-frame clones and lacks some. The V and J calls and clone size come from that table; D and trimming were worked out from the DNA. The sample includes 110,000 to 150,000 clones, almost 85% of them seen just once. The participants were between about 18 and 90 years old and came from under 25 US areas. V was cut by 5 bases and J by 0 bases, with 14 bases left in between. CDR1 is MNHEY and CDR2 is SMNVEV in the germline V gene (reference sequence). The CDR3 is 16 residues long.

The receptor was derived from a man in his forties with acute COVID-19. The rearrangement uses TRBV27 and TRBJ2-1; unclear D gene. The sample consisted of PBMCs or T cells enriched from blood (not recorded which). The CDR3 region is CASSLTPGRSYNEQFF. DNA for the CDR3: TGTGCCAGCAGTCTCACACCAGGTCGCTCCTACAATGAGCAGTTCTTC.